The 5 T cell receptor beta chains listed next were all sequenced from one sample in a study of shared clonotypes between healthy human individuals. The data were produced by immunoSEQ multiplex PCR, yet TCRdb's version contains in-frame clones alone and is incomplete. The sample lists 1 million to 1.3 million clones; about 80% were seen once. The specimen sequenced was memory CD4+ T cells from PBMCs. Subset of the sample: CD45RA-negative fraction. These receptors were obtained from a man younger than 30 in good health. Some clones in this sample may be carry-over from other donors' samples.

The chain combines TRBV6-6 with TRBJ2-7; 7 nucleotides align to TRBD2. J lost 0 bases, V lost 2 bases, and 4 bases had no gene match. CDR1 MNHNY and CDR2 SVGAGI come from the germline V gene (reference sequence). The length of the CDR3 is 15 residues. CDR3 sequence (DNA): TGTGCCAGCAGTTACGGCGAGCGGGACTCCTACGAGCAGTACTTC. Translated: CASSYGERDSYEQYF.

V is TRBV13 and J is TRBJ2-3; 7 bases agree with TRBD1. Germline V gene data show CDR1 as PRHDT and CDR2 as FYEKMQ (reference sequence). V was clipped by 4 bases and J by 3 bases; unmatched bases: 4. The CDR3 spans 14 residues. CDR3: CASSSRQGTDTQYF. The CDR3 region has the DNA TGTGCCAGCAGCTCCCGACAGGGAACAGATACGCAGTATTTT.

The chain carries TRBV27 and TRBJ1-2; D not resolved. Germline lookup yields CDR1 MNHEY and CDR2 SMNVEV (reference sequence). V shed 0 bases and J shed 7 bases, with 9 bases lying between them. The CDR3 loop spans 13 amino acids. The CDR3 DNA reads as TGTGCCAGCAGTTTATCCGGGCCGGGTGGCTACACCTTC. The encoded protein is CASSLSGPGGYTF.

The V and J genes are TRBV20-1 and TRBJ2-5; D is uncertain. Looked up from germline, CDR1 is DFQATT and CDR2 is SNEGSKA (reference sequence). The CDR3 runs 10 residues. Deletions cut 8 bases from V and 2 bases from J, with 6 bases between. As DNA, the CDR3 is TGCAGTCTGGTACAAGAGACCCAGTACTTC. Translation: CSLVQETQYF.

The gene calls are TRBV7-2 and TRBJ2-3, with 7 bases that match TRBD2. Trimming at V came to 1 base and at J to 4 bases, leaving 8 bases not matched to a gene. This CDR3 is built from 16 residues. Germline CDR1 SGHTA, CDR2 FQGNSA. Here the CDR3 reads CASSLVGGSKSDTQYF. The CDR3 bases are TGTGCCAGCAGCTTAGTGGGCGGGAGTAAGTCAGATACGCAGTATTTT.